Below, 27 T cell receptor beta chains from the same sample are listed, as sequenced in a study of T cell changes during pregnancy in multiple sclerosis (dated by TCRdb to between 2018 and 2021). Library preparation used the immunoSEQ multiplex PCR assay. TCRdb provides this immuneACCESS table in a form limited to in-frame rearrangements. Some clones are lacking; in checked studies, under half of them reflect an unresolved V gene, and why the rest are absent is not known. This sample gives around 60,000 clones in total; over 80% of them show up just once. The ten most abundant clones make up 2.5% to 3.5% of the sample. The source was peripheral blood, collected in the second trimester of pregnancy. Every receptor here comes from a female donor in good health, enrolled as a control in a pregnancy study.

The CDR3 DNA follows: TGTGCCAGCAGCCCCGGGTCCTTAAACCAATATGGCTACACCTTC. Translation: CASSPGSLNQYGYTF. The gene calls are TRBV6-5 and TRBJ1-2; D call uncertain. Trimming took off 6 bases at V and 5 bases at J, with 19 bases between the two ends. The CDR3 is 15 residues long. Germline CDR1 MNHEY, CDR2 SVGAGI.

The chain joins TRBV29-1 to TRBJ1-3, with TRBD1 as a possible D gene (5 bases). Germline V gives CDR1 SQVTM, CDR2 ANQGSEA. The V and J ends lost 2 bases and 7 bases respectively, with 9 bases between them. This CDR3 has 12 amino acids. CDR3 in DNA: TGCAGCGTTGAAAGTGGGGCTAACACCATATATTTT. Translation: CSVESGANTIYF.

This clone has at least ten counts. V and J are TRBV18 and TRBJ1-1, with D possibly TRBD1 on 5 matching bases. Trimming took 3 bases from V and 2 from J, leaving 13 bases between them. The CDR3 has 15 amino acids. Germline V CDR1 and CDR2: KGHSH, LQKENI. The CDR3, as DNA: TGTGCCAGCTCACCTTTAGGGGTCCAAAACACTGAAGCTTTCTTT. Translation: CASSPLGVQNTEAFF.

The V gene is TRBV5-4, the J gene TRBJ2-7, with a possible D match to TRBD2 (6 bases). Looked up from germline, CDR1 is SGHNT and CDR2 is YYREEE (reference sequence). The V end lost 2 bases, the J end lost 2 bases, and 11 bases lay between the germline ends. This CDR3 is 14 amino acids long. CDR3 bases: TGTGCCAGCAGCTTCGGCGGGACCCCCTACGAGCAGTACTTC. This translates into CASSFGGTPYEQYF.

This clone is a singleton in its sample. The chain recombines TRBV25-1 with TRBJ2-1; no definite D call. The germline CDR1 and CDR2 sequences are MGHDK and SYGVNS. V lost 1 base to trimming and J lost 5 bases, with 12 bases between them. The CDR3 contains 15 residues. The CDR3 protein is CASSEFGLQNNEQFF. The CDR3 DNA follows: TGTGCCAGCAGTGAATTCGGTCTTCAAAACAATGAGCAGTTCTTC.

The V call is TRBV20-1, the J call TRBJ2-7, with D possibly TRBD2 on 5 matching bases. V lost 3 bases and J 4 bases, leaving 7 bases between the germline ends. The CDR3 sequence is 11 residues long. Looked up from germline, CDR1 is DFQATT and CDR2 is SNEGSKA (reference sequence). CDR3 DNA: TGCAGTGCTAGTGAGGGATACGAGCAGTACTTC. Translating gives CSASEGYEQYF.

The rearrangement uses TRBV28 and TRBJ2-3, with 7 bases identical to TRBD2. CDR3 length: 15 residues. V lost 5 bases and J lost 3; bases outside the gene matches: 8. Germline V CDR1 and CDR2: MDHEN, SYDVKM. CDR3 residues: CASSPSWEGTDTQYF. The DNA of the CDR3 is TGTGCCAGCAGTCCCTCCTGGGAGGGGACAGATACGCAGTATTTT.

In this sample, this clone turned up once. The gene calls are TRBV29-1 and TRBJ1-1, with a tentative D call TRBD1 (6 bases). CDR3 size: 12 residues. Germline-derived CDR1 and CDR2 are SQVTM and ANQGSEA. V was shortened by 7 bases and J by 2 bases, with 11 bases between the two germline ends. The CDR3 sequence: CSAHRVNTEAFF. For the CDR3, the DNA is TGCAGCGCCCACAGGGTTAACACTGAAGCTTTCTTT.

The gene calls are TRBV4-1 and TRBJ2-5; 15 bases are shared with TRBD2. CDR3 length: 16 amino acids. Trimming removed 5 bases from V and 4 bases from J; junction bases left unmatched: 5. The germline CDR1 and CDR2 sequences are MGHRA and YSYEKL. The CDR3 protein is CASSLGLAGGRETQYF. For the CDR3, the DNA is TGCGCCAGCAGCTTAGGACTAGCGGGAGGGCGAGAGACCCAGTACTTC.

This clone came up a few times. The genes are TRBV30 and TRBJ2-3; 8 bases fit TRBD2. After removal of 5 bases from V and 5 bases from J, the junction contained 3 bases not matched to a gene. This CDR3 comprises 12 residues. Germline V gene data show CDR1 as GTSNPN and CDR2 as SVGIG (reference sequence). In DNA, the CDR3 is TGTGCCTGGGGTACTAGCGGAGATACGCAGTATTTT. Encoded protein: CAWGTSGDTQYF.

This clone was detected once. The chain has TRBV19 and TRBJ2-7; a possible D gene is TRBD1 (6 bases). The CDR3 loop spans 16 amino acids. The germline V gene encodes CDR1 LNHDA and CDR2 SQIVND (reference sequence). Trimming stripped 8 bases from V and 2 bases from J, with 22 bases between. CDR3 residues: CASYSTTGPFAYEQYF. In DNA, the CDR3 is TGTGCCAGTTATTCCACTACAGGGCCATTTGCCTACGAGCAGTACTTC.

This rearrangement joins TRBV28 to TRBJ1-2; maybe TRBD1 (6 bases). Germline-derived CDR1 and CDR2 are MDHEN and SYDVKM. The V and J ends lost 10 bases and 3 bases respectively, with 9 bases between them. The CDR3 runs 11 residues. CDR3 bases: TGTGCCATAGGACAGTACTATGGCTACACCTTC. Protein sequence: CAIGQYYGYTF.

Only one count was recorded for this clone. The genes are TRBV5-1 and TRBJ1-2, with unresolved D. Trimming removed 7 bases from V and 8 bases from J, with 15 bases in between. Germline V CDR1 and CDR2: SGHRS, YFSETQ. This CDR3 region has 12 residues. The CDR3 loop is CASHDNGYGYTF. In nucleotides, the CDR3 is TGCGCCAGCCACGACAATGGGTACGGCTACACCTTC.

V usage is TRBV7-2 and J usage is TRBJ1-1; D ambiguous. Per the germline V gene, CDR1 is SGHTA and CDR2 is FQGNSA. The ends were cut back, 4 bases at V and 1 base at J, with 13 bases in the middle. This CDR3 region has 15 residues. CDR3 protein: CASSSAPYQNTEAFF. In DNA, the CDR3 is TGTGCCAGCAGCTCCGCCCCCTATCAGAACACTGAAGCTTTCTTT.

The chain combines TRBV7-9 with TRBJ1-1, with a possible D match to TRBD1 (5 bases). V was trimmed by 3 bases and J by 6 bases, leaving 11 bases between them. Germline loops: CDR1 SEHNR, CDR2 FQNEAQ (reference sequence). The CDR3 runs to 13 residues. The CDR3 bases are TGTGCCAGCAGCTTCCAGGGAATATCTGAAGCTTTCTTT. Protein sequence: CASSFQGISEAFF. The full variable domain, completed using reference TRBV7-9 and TRBJ1-1, is DTGVSQNPRHKITKRGQNVTFRCDPISEHNRLYWYRQTLGQGPEFLTYFQNEAQLEKSRLLSDRFSAERPKGSFSTLEIQRTEQGDSAMYLCASSFQGISEAFFGQGTRLTVV.

The chain links TRBV7-9 to TRBJ2-5, with D possibly TRBD2 on 6 matching bases. With the DNA end fitting TRBJ2-7 better, the J assignment may be wrong. The germline CDR1 and CDR2 sequences are SEHNR and FQNEAQ (reference sequence). The CDR3 spans 14 residues. CDR3 residues: CASSTGGGWYEQYF. The CDR3 DNA follows: TGTGCCAGCAGCACCGGGGGAGGTTGGTACGAGCAGTACTTC.

The V and J genes are TRBV5-1 and TRBJ1-1, with D tentatively TRBD1 (5 bases). This CDR3 contains 14 residues. Germline V CDR1 and CDR2: SGHRS, YFSETQ. V was pared by 0 bases and J by 1 base, with 7 bases between. CDR3 nucleotide sequence: TGCGCCAGCAGCTTGGCGGACAAGAACACTGAAGCTTTCTTT. It is translated as CASSLADKNTEAFF.

The V call is TRBV7-9, the J call TRBJ2-1; D is ambiguous. The length of the CDR3 is 14 residues. Germline CDR1 is SEHNR and CDR2 is FQNEAQ (reference sequence). The V end lost 5 bases, the J end lost 3 bases, and 11 bases lay between the germline ends. CDR3 sequence: CASSARGLYNEQFF. CDR3 nucleotides: TGTGCCAGCAGCGCAAGAGGCCTCTACAATGAGCAGTTCTTC.

The CDR3 sequence: CAWMTGIYGYTF. CDR3 coding DNA: TGTGCCTGGATGACAGGGATCTATGGCTACACCTTC. The chain uses TRBV30 and TRBJ1-2, with 7 bases fitting TRBD1. Per germline, CDR1 GTSNPN and CDR2 SVGIG (reference sequence). This CDR3 has 12 amino acids. J was trimmed by 4 bases and V by 4 bases; bases with no gene match: 3. Full variable domain (remainder filled in from reference TRBV30 and TRBJ1-2): SQTIHQWPATLVQPVGSPLSLECTVEGTSNPNLYWYRQAAGRGLQLLFYSVGIGQISSEVPQNLSASRPQDRQFILSSKKLLLSDSGFYLCAWMTGIYGYTFGSGTRLTVV.

V and J are TRBV27 and TRBJ2-3; a weak D match, TRBD1 (6 bases). This CDR3 is built from 13 residues. Trimming stripped 4 bases from V and 7 bases from J, with 12 bases between. The germline CDR1 and CDR2 sequences are MNHEY and SMNVEV (reference sequence). CDR3 nucleotides: TGTGCCAGCAGTTGGACACAGGGTTATACGCAGTATTTT. Translation: CASSWTQGYTQYF.

This clone has just one count. The chain has TRBV14 and TRBJ2-1; TRBD2 matches at 10 bases. Losses at the gene ends were 0 bases for V and 9 bases for J; bases not matched to a gene: 11. The CDR3 totals 17 residues. CDR1 SGHDN and CDR2 FVKESK come from the germline V gene. The CDR3 region is CASSQDAGAGGLGEQFF. As DNA, the CDR3 is TGTGCCAGCAGCCAAGATGCAGGAGCGGGGGGGCTCGGTGAGCAGTTCTTC.

DNA of the CDR3: TGTGCCAGCAGCGTAACTAGCATTGCCTACAATGAGCAGTTCTTC. Its translation is CASSVTSIAYNEQFF. V and J are TRBV9 and TRBJ2-1, with TRBD2 as a possible D gene (6 bases). Looked up from germline, CDR1 is SGDLS and CDR2 is YYNGEE. The CDR3 spans 15 residues. V was pared by 1 base and J by 2 bases, with 10 bases between. Variable domain in full (rest from reference TRBV9 and TRBJ2-1): DSGVTQTPKHLITATGQRVTLRCSPRSGDLSVYWYQQSLDQGLQFLIQYYNGEERAKGNILERFSAQQFPDLHSELNLSSLELGDSALYFCASSVTSIAYNEQFFGPGTRLTVL.

The chain is built from TRBV28 and TRBJ2-2; possible D gene TRBD1, 6 bases. The germline gives CDR1 MDHEN, CDR2 SYDVKM. V gave up 11 bases and J gave up 4 bases, with 14 bases separating them. This CDR3 has 13 amino acids. CDR3 residues: CAHRDSGTGELFF. The CDR3 DNA reads TGTGCCCACAGGGATTCGGGCACCGGGGAGCTGTTTTTT.

The chain has TRBV21-1 and TRBJ2-7; TRBD2 is taken as the D call from the table, unchecked against the DNA. TRBV21-1 corresponds to a pseudogene. This CDR3 region has 17 residues. DNA of the CDR3: TGTGCCAGCAGCATAGTACTAGCGGGAGGGGAAAACTACGAGCAGTACTTC. It translates to CASSIVLAGGENYEQYF.

The chain links TRBV19 to TRBJ2-3; TRBD2 matches 8 bases. Germline values: CDR1 LNHDA, CDR2 SQIVND (reference sequence). The V gene end was trimmed by 7 bases and the J gene end by 0 bases; junction bases not matched to a gene: 3. The CDR3 has 14 amino acids. CDR3 DNA: TGTGCCAGTACGGGGGGGCCTAGCACAGATACGCAGTATTTT. It translates to CASTGGPSTDTQYF. The whole variable domain, remainder taken from reference TRBV19 and TRBJ2-3, is DGGITQSPKYLFRKEGQNVTLSCEQNLNHDAMYWYRQDPGQGLRLIYYSQIVNDFQKGDIAEGYSVSREKKESFPLTVTSAQKNPTAFYLCASTGGPSTDTQYFGPGTRLTVL.

V is TRBV19 and J is TRBJ2-7; weak D call: TRBD2 (6 bases). The CDR3 has 9 residues. With 11 bases removed from V and 4 bases from J, the gap between germline ends came to 6 bases. Per the germline V gene, CDR1 is LNHDA and CDR2 is SQIVND (reference sequence). The CDR3 loop is CARGYEQYF. The CDR3 nucleotides read TGTGCCCGGGGGTACGAGCAGTACTTC. Full variable domain (missing parts from reference TRBV19 and TRBJ2-7): DGGITQSPKYLFRKEGQNVTLSCEQNLNHDAMYWYRQDPGQGLRLIYYSQIVNDFQKGDIAEGYSVSREKKESFPLTVTSAQKNPTAFYLCARGYEQYFGPGTRLTVT.

The chain employs TRBV4-1 and TRBJ1-5, with TRBD1 matching over 9 bases. CDR3 length: 18 amino acids. The ends lost 0 bases at V and 15 bases at J; junction bases unmatched: 21. From germline, CDR1 is MGHRA and CDR2 YSYEKL. The CDR3 DNA sequence: TGCGCCAGCAGCCAAGATTCTAGGGTTGGGGACAGGGCCTTCCCGAGGCATTTT. It yields the protein CASSQDSRVGDRAFPRHF.